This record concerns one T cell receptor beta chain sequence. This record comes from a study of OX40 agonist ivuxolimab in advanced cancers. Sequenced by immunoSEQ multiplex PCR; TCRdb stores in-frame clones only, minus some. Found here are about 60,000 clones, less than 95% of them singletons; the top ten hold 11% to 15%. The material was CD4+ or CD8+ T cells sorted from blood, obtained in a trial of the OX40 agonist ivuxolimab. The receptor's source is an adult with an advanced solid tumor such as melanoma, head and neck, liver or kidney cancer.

The CDR3 sequence: CAWSPGLHNEQFF. The DNA of the CDR3 is TGTGCCTGGAGTCCGGGACTCCACAATGAGCAGTTCTTC. The chain combines TRBV30 with TRBJ2-1, with a possible D match to TRBD2 (6 bases). The length of the CDR3 is 13 residues. V was pared by 2 bases and J by 5 bases, with 10 bases between. Germline V gene lookup returns CDR1 GTSNPN and CDR2 SVGIG (reference sequence).